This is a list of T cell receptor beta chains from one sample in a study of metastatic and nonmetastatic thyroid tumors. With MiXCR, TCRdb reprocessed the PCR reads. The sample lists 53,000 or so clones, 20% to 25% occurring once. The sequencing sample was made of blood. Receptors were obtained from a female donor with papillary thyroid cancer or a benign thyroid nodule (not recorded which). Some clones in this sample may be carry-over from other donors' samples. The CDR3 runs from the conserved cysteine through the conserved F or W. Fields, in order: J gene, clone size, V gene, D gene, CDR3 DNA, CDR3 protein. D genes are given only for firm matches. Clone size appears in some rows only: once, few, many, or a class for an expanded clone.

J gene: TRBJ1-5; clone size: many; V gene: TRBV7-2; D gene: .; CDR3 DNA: TGTGCCAGCAGCTTAGGTGGGGACCCAAGCAATCAGCCCCAGCATTTT; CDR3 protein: CASSLGGDPSNQPQHF
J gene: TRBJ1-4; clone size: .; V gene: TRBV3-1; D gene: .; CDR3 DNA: TGTGCCAGCAGCCAAAGACCGGAAGAAAAACTGTTTTTT; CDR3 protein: CASSQRPEEKLFF
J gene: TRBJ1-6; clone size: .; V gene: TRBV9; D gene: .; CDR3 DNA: TGTGCCAGCAGCTCCGGGTTCTCGTATTCACCCATCCACTTT; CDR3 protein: CASSSGFSYSPIHF
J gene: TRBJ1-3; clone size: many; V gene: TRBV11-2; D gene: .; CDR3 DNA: TGTGCCAGCAGCTTAAGCGAGGGGATAGGAAACACCATATATTTT; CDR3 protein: CASSLSEGIGNTIYF
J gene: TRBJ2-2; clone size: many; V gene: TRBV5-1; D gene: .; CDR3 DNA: TGCGCCAGCAGCTGGGGGCTGGGGACAGGGGAGCTGTTTTTT; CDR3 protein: CASSWGLGTGELFF
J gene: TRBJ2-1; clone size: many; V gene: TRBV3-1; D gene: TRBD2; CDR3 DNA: TGTGCCAGCAGCCGCGGCGGGAGTCCCCCCTACAATGAGCAGTTCTTC; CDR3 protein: CASSRGGSPPYNEQFF
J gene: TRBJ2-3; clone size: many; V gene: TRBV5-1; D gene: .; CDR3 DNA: TGCGCCAGCAGCCCGCTACCTGGACAGCTACAAGATACGCAGTATTTT; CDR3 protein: CASSPLPGQLQDTQYF
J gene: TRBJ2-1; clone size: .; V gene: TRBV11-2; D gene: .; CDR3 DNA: TGTGCCAGCAGCACGGGACGGCGGTTCAGCGAGACCTACAATGGGCAGTTCTTC; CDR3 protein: CASSTGRRFSETYNGQFF
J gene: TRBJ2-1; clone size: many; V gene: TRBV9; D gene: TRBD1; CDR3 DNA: TGTGCCAGCAGCGTTGAGGGGACAGTCAATGAGCAGTTCTTC; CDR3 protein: CASSVEGTVNEQFF
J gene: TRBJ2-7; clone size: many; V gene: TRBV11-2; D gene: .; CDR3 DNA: TGTGCCAGCTCAGGGGGGACAGCGTTCTACGAGCAGTACTTC; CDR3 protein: CASSGGTAFYEQYF
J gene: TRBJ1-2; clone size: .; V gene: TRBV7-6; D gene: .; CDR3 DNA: TGTGCCAGCAGAATGGGGTCAACCTATGGCTACACCTTC; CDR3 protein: CASRMGSTYGYTF
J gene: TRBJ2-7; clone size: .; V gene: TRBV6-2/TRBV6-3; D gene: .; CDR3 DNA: TGTGCCAGCATGGGGGGGACAGCAATTCGACCTCCCGGGGGGGGGCAGTACTTC; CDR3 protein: CASMGGTAIRPPGGGQYF
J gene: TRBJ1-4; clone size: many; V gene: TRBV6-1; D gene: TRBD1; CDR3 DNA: TGTGCCAGCGGGGGGGGACAGGGGAATGAAAAACTGTTTTTT; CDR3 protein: CASGGGQGNEKLFF
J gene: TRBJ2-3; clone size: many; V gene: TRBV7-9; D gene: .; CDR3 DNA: TGTGCCAGCAGCCTCGACGGAGATACGCAGTATTTT; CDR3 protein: CASSLDGDTQYF
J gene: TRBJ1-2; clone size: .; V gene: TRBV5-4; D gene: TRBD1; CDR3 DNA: TGTGCCAGCAGCACCACGGGACAGGGAACCCTTGGCTACACCTTC; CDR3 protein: CASSTTGQGTLGYTF
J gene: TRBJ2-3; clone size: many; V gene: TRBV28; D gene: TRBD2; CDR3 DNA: TGTGCCAGCAGTCAAACTAGCGCAGATACGCAGTATTTT; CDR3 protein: CASSQTSADTQYF
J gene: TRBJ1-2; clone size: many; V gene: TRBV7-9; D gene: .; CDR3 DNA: TGTGCCAGCAGCTTAGAGGGAGGAGTTAACTATGGCTACACCTTC; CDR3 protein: CASSLEGGVNYGYTF
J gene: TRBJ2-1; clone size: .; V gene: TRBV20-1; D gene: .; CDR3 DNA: TGCAGTGCTAGACATTCGGGGCTAGAGGGAGCACATGAGCAGTTCTTC; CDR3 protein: CSARHSGLEGAHEQFF
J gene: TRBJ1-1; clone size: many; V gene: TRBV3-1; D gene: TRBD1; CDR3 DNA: TGTGCCAGCAGCCAACGACAGGGAGCGAACACTGAAGCTTTCTTT; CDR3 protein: CASSQRQGANTEAFF
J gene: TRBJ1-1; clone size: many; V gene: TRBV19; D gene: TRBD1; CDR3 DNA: TGTGCCAGTAGTATATGGGACAGGAAGAACACTGAAGCTTTCTTT; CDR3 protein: CASSIWDRKNTEAFF
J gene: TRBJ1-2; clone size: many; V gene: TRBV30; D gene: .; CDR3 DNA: TGTGCCTGGAGTCCCCGCCGGGCCCCGCGTGGCTACACCTTC; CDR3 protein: CAWSPRRAPRGYTF
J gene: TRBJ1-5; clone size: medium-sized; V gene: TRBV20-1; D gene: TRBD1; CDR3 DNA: TGCAGTGTCCCGGGACAGGGCGACCATCAGCCCCAGCATTTT; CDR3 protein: CSVPGQGDHQPQHF
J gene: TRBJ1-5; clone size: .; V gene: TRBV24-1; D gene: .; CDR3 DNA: TGTGCCACCAGTGACGCGACAGCTAGCAATCAGCCCCCTCATTTT; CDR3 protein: CATSDATASNQPPHF
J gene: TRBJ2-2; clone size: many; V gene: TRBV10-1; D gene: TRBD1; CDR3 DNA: TGCGCCAGCAGTCTGACAGGGTATAACACCGGGGAGCTGTTTTTT; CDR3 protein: CASSLTGYNTGELFF
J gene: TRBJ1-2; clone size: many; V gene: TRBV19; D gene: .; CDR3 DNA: TGTGCCAGTAGTAGTCAAGCTAACTATGGCTACACCTTC; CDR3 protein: CASSSQANYGYTF